This T cell receptor (beta chain) appears in the sequencing data of a study of blood T cells in healthy people across ages. The CDR3 is made up of 15 amino acids. V was cut by 4 bases and J by 4 bases, with 17 bases left in between. From germline, CDR1 is KGHSH and CDR2 LQKENI. They isolated at least 6 million PBMCs from each sample. The second PCR ran 7 to 11 cycles with a sample-barcoded 5' primer and J-beta primers. TCRdb fed the 5' RACE reads into MiXCR, producing one record per CDR3 protein. The profile shows some 690,000 distinct CDR3 sequences, about 24% of them singletons. This clonotype showed up just a few times.

The sequencing input was blood. The chain recombines TRBV18 with TRBJ2-7; the D call may be TRBD1 or TRBD2 (6 bases each). The clonotype originates from a man aged 70-80 years in good health. CDR3 sequence: CASSHVGGPGYEQYF. The CDR3 bases are TGTGCCAGCTCACATGTAGGGGGGCCGGGGTACGAGCAGTACTTC.